This TCR beta chain was found in a study of early T cells in non-severe SARS-CoV-2 infection. Unique molecular identifiers (one per individual cDNA molecule) were attached. TCRdb reanalysed the 5' RACE reads using MiXCR and keeps one entry per CDR3 protein. The sample yields tens of thousands of distinct CDR3 sequences, about 4.5% seen once. In its sample, this clonotype was seen many times. Its antigen is currently unknown. Overall study results and limits: The matching step, a VDJdb search, favored anti-spike CD8 responses and missed private and CD4 specificities.

After removal of 4 bases from V and 8 bases from J, the junction contained 11 bases not matched to a gene. The CDR3 is made up of 16 amino acids. Per the germline V gene, CDR1 is KGHDR and CDR2 is SFDVKD. The sequence derives from an adult who was a healthcare worker with PCR-confirmed SARS-CoV-2 infection or an uninfected control (not recorded which). The rearrangement joins TRBV24-1 to TRBJ2-1; the match to TRBD1 covers 9 bases. Sequences were obtained from whole blood. CDR3 in DNA: TGTGCCACCAGTGAGTCCGGGACAGGGAAGAGTGATGAGCAGTTCTTC. Translation gives CATSESGTGKSDEQFF.